This TCR beta chain was found in a study of blood T cell repertoires in COVID-19 (dated by TCRdb to between 2020 and 2021). In the study overall: Samples from collaborators originated in the United States, Italy and Spain and spanned both the acute and convalescent phases of COVID-19. The prospective study material was composed of cDNA or gDNA derived from T cells, B-cell-depleted T cells, or PBMCs. Deeply sampled blood TCRbeta repertoires from subjects exposed to, actively infected with, or recovered from COVID-19 were included in the dataset. A freely available public database, intended as a resource for researchers studying the immune response to SARS-CoV-2, is where the repertoires were released. The samples were drawn from the first 160 participants of the ongoing ImmuneRACE study and from 1,254 subjects provided by 6 global collaborators. The sample metadata nearly always contained a de-identified subject ID, COVID-19 status, age in years and sex. Where available, HLA class I and class II types were taken from metadata supplied by the sample provider and were not determined by assay-based typing. The paper as a whole reports these results and caveats: Clinical and demographic metadata were provided uncurated, with the amount varying by source and participant.

Another Seattle source contributed samples from volunteer blood donors who had recovered from COVID-19. The collaborating institutions used their own protocols to collect whole blood in K2EDTA tubes. For TCRbeta analysis, collaborators shipped samples as frozen whole blood, isolated PBMCs, or DNA extracted from either of those sample types. Regarding this clone: This receptor's antigen is unknown. No base quality information exists; no much larger clone differs at one position.

The immunoSEQ Assay, a bias-controlled multiplex PCR, was used to amplify TCRbeta CDR3 regions from genomic DNA. The paper's processing steps were these. Within the assay, amplification of reference gene primers was used to estimate how many nucleated cells each sample contained. Sequence reads were collapsed and filtered to measure the absolute abundance of every unique TCRbeta CDR3 rearrangement. Productive Simpson clonality was computed per sample as the square root of Simpson's diversity index over productive rearrangements. The table comes from immuneACCESS by way of TCRdb, which keeps in-frame sequences with V and J called. Part of the clones is missing from these tables; in studies checked, under half for an unresolved V gene and the rest for unknown reasons. D and trimming come from the DNA, and the V and J calls and clone size come from that table. Here the sample has some 290,000 clones; approximately 86% occur a single time. The top ten clonotypes cover 2.2% of the sample.

Clipping removes 1 base from V and 3 bases from J, with 9 as the unmatched junction base count. CDR1 SGHTA and CDR2 FQGTGA were looked up in the germline V gene. There are 17 amino acids in the CDR3, from cysteine to phenylalanine inclusive. The retained sequence is limited to the CDR3, 51 bases, with the frame set at the first base. The source material was peripheral blood. This sequence originates from a woman aged 50 to 60 who had recovered from COVID-19. Recombination connected TRBV7-3 to TRBJ2-5, with 9 bases in between that match TRBD2. The CDR3 here reads CASSLRGGGRAEETQYF. The nucleotide sequence reads as follows: TGTGCCAGCAGCTTAAGAGGGGGCGGGAGGGCCGAAGAGACCCAGTACTTC.